The subject of this entry is one T cell receptor beta chain. The antigen remains unidentified. The PCR contained 60 Vbeta and 13 Jbeta primers. Only in-frame clones appear in the TCRdb table, and some are missing; sequencing was by immunoSEQ multiplex PCR. The sample lists 130,000 to 150,000 clones; about 79% were seen once. The data originate from a study of cytomegalovirus exposure and HLA in healthy donors. Whole-study results and caveats: Researchers reported in a later analysis that a missense DCLRE1C variant was tied to TCR beta V- and J-gene trimming. Cytomegalovirus association was assigned to approximately 160 TCR beta chains.

The sequence came from a male donor in good health and CMV-seronegative. The sample was PBMCs.

The CDR3 region has the DNA TGTGCCAGCAGCGTAGGTTCAGGCAATCAGCCCCAGCATTTT. This encodes CASSVGSGNQPQHF. This chain joins TRBV9 and TRBJ1-5; D remains ambiguous. The V gene's germline CDR1 is SGDLS and CDR2 YYNGEE. The CDR3 is 14 residues long. V was trimmed by 0 bases and J by 2 bases, leaving 6 bases between them. Using reference TRBV9 and TRBJ1-5 for the parts outside the CDR3, the full variable domain is DSGVTQTPKHLITATGQRVTLRCSPRSGDLSVYWYQQSLDQGLQFLIQYYNGEERAKGNILERFSAQQFPDLHSELNLSSLELGDSALYFCASSVGSGNQPQHFGDGTRLSIL.